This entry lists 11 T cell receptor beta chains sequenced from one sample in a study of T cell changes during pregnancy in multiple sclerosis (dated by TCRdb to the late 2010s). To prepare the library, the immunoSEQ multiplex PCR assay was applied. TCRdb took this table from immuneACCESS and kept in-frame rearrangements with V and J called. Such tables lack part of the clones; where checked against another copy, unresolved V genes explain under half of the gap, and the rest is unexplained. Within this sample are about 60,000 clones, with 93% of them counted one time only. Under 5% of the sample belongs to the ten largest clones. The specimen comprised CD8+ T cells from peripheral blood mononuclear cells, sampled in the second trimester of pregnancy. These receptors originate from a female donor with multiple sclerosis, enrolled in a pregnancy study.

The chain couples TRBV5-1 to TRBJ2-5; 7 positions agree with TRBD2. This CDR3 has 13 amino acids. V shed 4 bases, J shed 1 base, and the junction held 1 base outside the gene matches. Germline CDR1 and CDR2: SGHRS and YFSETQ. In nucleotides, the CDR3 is TGCGCCAGCAGCGCGGGAGCCCAAGAGACCCAGTACTTC. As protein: CASSAGAQETQYF.

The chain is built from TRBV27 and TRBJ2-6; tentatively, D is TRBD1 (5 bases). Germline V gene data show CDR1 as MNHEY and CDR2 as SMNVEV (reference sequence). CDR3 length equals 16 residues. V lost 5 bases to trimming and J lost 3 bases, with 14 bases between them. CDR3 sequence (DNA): TGTGCCAGCAGTCCCTCCCCAGGGCTTGGGGCCAACGTCCTGACTTTC. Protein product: CASSPSPGLGANVLTF.

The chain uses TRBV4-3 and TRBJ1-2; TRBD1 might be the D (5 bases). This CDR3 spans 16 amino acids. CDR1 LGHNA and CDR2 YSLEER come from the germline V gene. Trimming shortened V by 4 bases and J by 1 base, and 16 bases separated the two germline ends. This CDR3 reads CASSPSGGRFNYGYTF. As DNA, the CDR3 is TGCGCCAGCAGCCCCTCGGGGGGTCGGTTTAACTATGGCTACACCTTC.

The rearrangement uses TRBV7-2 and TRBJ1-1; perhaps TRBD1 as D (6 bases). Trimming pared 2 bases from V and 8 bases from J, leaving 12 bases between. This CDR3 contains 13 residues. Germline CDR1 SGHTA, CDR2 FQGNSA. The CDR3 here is CASSLPGGTEAFF. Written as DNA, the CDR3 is TGTGCCAGCAGCTTACCGGGGGGCACAGAAGCTTTCTTT.

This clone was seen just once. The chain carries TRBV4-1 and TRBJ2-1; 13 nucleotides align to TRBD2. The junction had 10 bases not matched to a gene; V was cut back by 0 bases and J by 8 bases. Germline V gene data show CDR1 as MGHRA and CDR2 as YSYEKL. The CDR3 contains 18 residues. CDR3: CASSQDGLWTSGSHEQFF. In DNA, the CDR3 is TGCGCCAGCAGCCAAGATGGACTGTGGACTAGCGGGAGTCATGAGCAGTTCTTC.

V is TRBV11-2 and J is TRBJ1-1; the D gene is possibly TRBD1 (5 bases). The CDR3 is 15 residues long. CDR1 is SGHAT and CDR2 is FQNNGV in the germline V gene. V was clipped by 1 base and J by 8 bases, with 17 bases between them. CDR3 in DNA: TGTGCCAGCAGCTTAGGGGCAGGGAAGACCCGGGAAGCTTTCTTT. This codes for CASSLGAGKTREAFF.

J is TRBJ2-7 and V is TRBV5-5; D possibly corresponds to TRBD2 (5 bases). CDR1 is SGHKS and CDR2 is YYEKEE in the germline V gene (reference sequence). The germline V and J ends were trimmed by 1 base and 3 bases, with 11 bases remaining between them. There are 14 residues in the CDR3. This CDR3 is CASSLSGGFYEQYF. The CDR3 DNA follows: TGTGCCAGCAGCTTGAGTGGCGGGTTCTACGAGCAGTACTTC.

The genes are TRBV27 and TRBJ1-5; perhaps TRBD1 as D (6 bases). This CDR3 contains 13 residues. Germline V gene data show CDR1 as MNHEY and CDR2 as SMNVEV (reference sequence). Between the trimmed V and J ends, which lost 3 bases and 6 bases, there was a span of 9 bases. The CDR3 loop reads CASSFGGTQPQHF. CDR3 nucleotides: TGTGCCAGCAGTTTTGGGGGCACTCAGCCCCAGCATTTT.

The CDR3 protein is CASSGGIFSETQYF. CDR3 nucleotide sequence: TGTGCCAGCAGTGGAGGGATATTTTCAGAGACCCAGTACTTC. The chain is built from TRBV25-1 and TRBJ2-5, with D maybe TRBD2 (5 bases). The germline gives CDR1 MGHDK, CDR2 SYGVNS. V lost 4 bases and J lost 4, with 13 bases in between. This CDR3 contains 14 residues.

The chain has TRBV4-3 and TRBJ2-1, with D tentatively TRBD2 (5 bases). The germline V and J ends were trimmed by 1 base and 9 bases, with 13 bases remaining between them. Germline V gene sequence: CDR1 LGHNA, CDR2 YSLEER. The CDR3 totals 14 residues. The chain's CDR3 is CASSQGTPDGEQFF. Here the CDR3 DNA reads TGCGCCAGCAGCCAAGGGACTCCCGATGGTGAGCAGTTCTTC.

This CDR3 reads CASKPGTGGYEQYF. The CDR3, as DNA: TGTGCCAGCAAACCCGGGACAGGGGGATACGAGCAGTACTTC. The chain links TRBV6-6 to TRBJ2-7, with 11 bases identical to TRBD1. The CDR3 spans 14 residues. The germline V gene encodes CDR1 MNHNY and CDR2 SVGAGI (reference sequence). V was pared by 7 bases and J by 4 bases, with 6 bases of the junction left unmatched.